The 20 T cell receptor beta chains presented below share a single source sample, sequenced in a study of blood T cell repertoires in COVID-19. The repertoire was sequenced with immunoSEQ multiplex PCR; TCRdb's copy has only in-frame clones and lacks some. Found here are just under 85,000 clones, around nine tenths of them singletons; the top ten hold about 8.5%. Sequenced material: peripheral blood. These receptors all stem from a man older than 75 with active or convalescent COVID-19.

The CDR3 DNA reads as TGTGCCACCAGTGATAGCCGGGAACCGTTGGGGACCCAGTACTTC. This sequence encodes CATSDSREPLGTQYF. V is TRBV24-1 and J is TRBJ2-5; D is perhaps TRBD2 (5 bases). This CDR3 comprises 15 residues. CDR1 and CDR2 (germline): KGHDR, SFDVKD. Trimming removed 3 bases at V and 7 bases at J, with 17 bases between.

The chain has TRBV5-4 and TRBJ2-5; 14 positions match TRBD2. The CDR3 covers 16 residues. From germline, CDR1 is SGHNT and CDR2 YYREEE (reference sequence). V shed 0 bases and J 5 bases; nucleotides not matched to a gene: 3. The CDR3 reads CASSLATSGGEETQYF. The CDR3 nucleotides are TGTGCCAGCAGCTTGGCGACTAGCGGGGGGGAGGAGACCCAGTACTTC.

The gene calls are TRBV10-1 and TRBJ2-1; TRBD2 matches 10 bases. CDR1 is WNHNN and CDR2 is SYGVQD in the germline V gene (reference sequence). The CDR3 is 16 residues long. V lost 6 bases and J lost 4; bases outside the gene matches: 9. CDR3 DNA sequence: TGCGCCAGCAGGGCGGCAAAGCGGGGGGGGTACAATGAGCAGTTCTTC. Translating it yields CASRAAKRGGYNEQFF.

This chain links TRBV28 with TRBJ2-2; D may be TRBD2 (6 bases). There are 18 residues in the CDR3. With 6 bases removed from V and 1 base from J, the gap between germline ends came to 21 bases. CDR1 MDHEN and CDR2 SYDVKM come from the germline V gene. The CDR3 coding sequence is TGTGCCAGCAGCCGATGGTCGATGGGGGGAGGGAACACCGGGGAGCTGTTTTTT. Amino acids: CASSRWSMGGGNTGELFF.

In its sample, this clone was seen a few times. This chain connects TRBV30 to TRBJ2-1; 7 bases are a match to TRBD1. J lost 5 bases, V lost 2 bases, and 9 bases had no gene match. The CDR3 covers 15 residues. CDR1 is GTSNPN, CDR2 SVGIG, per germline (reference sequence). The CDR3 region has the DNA TGTGCCTGGAGTTTTTCGTACAGGGGCAACAATGAGCAGTTCTTC. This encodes CAWSFSYRGNNEQFF.

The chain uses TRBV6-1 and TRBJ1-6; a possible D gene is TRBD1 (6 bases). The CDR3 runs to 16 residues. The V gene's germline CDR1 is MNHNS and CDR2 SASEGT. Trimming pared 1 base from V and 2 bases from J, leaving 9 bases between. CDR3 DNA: TGTGCCAGCAGTGAAGGAAGGGACACCTATAATTCACCCCTCCACTTT. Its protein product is CASSEGRDTYNSPLHF.

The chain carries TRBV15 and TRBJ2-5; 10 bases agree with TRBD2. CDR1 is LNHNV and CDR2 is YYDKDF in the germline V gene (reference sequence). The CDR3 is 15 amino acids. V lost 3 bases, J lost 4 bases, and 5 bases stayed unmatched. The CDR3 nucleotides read TGTGCCACCAGCAGGAAGCGGGAGGGCTCAGAGACCCAGTACTTC. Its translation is CATSRKREGSETQYF.

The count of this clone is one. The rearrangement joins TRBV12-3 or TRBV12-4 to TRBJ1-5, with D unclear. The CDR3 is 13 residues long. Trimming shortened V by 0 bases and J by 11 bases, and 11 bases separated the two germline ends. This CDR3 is CASSLAEARAQHF. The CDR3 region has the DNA TGTGCCAGCAGTTTAGCAGAGGCCCGGGCCCAGCATTTT.

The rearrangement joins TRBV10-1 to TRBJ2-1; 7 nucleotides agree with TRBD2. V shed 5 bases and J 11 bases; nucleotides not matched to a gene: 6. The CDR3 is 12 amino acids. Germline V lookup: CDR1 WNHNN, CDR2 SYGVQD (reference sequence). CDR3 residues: CASSSLAEKQFF. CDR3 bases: TGCGCCAGCAGTTCTCTAGCGGAGAAGCAGTTCTTC.

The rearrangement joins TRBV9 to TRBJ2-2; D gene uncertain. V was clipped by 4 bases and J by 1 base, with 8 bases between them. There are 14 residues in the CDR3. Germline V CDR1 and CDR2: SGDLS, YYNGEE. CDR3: CASSTRLNTGELFF. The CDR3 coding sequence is TGTGCCAGCAGCACTCGATTGAACACCGGGGAGCTGTTTTTT.

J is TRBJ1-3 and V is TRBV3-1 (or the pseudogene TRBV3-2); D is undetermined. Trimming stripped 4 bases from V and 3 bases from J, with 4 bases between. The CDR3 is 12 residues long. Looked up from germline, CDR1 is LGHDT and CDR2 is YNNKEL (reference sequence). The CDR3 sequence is CASSRVGNTIYF. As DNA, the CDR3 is TGTGCCAGCAGCCGAGTTGGAAACACCATATATTTT.

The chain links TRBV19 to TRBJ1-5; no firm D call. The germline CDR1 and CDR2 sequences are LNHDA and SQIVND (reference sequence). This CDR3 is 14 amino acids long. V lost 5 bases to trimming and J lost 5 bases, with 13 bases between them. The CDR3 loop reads CASSRVMVDQPQHF. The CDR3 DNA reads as TGTGCCAGTAGTCGCGTTATGGTAGATCAGCCCCAGCATTTT.

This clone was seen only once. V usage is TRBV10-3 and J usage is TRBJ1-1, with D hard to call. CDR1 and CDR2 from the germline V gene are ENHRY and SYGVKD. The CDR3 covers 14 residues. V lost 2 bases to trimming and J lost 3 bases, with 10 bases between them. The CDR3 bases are TGTGCCATCAGTGAGGAGGGTTCTTACACTGAAGCTTTCTTT. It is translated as CAISEEGSYTEAFF.

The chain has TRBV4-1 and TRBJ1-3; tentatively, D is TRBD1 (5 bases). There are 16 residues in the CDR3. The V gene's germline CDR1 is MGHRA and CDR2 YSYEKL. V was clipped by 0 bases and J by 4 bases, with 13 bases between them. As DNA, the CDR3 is TGCGCCAGCAGCCAAGATGGAGGGGCGCCCGGAAACACCATATATTTT. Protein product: CASSQDGGAPGNTIYF.

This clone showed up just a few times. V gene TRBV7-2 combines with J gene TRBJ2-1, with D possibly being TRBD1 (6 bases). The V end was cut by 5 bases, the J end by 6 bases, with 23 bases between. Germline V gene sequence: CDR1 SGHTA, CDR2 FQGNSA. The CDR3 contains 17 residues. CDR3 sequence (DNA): TGTGCCAGCAGCCCTCGGACCGGGACACCAGCCTTCAATGAGCAGTTCTTC. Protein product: CASSPRTGTPAFNEQFF.

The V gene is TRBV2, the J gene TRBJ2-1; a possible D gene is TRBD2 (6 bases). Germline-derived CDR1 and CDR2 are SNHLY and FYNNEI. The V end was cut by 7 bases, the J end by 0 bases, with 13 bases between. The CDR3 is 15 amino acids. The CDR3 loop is CASIPAGSSYNEQFF. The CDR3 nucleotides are TGTGCCAGCATCCCGGCCGGGAGCTCCTACAATGAGCAGTTCTTC.

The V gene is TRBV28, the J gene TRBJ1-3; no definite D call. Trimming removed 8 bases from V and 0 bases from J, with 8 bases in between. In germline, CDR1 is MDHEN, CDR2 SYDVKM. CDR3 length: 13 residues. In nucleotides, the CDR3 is TGTGCCAGCCCTAGCCCCTCTGGAAACACCATATATTTT. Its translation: CASPSPSGNTIYF.

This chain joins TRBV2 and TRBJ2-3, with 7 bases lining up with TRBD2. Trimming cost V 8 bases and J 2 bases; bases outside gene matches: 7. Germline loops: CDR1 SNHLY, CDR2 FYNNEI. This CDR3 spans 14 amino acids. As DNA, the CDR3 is TGTGCCAGCGGGGCTAGCGGCAACACAGATACGCAGTATTTT. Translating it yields CASGASGNTDTQYF.

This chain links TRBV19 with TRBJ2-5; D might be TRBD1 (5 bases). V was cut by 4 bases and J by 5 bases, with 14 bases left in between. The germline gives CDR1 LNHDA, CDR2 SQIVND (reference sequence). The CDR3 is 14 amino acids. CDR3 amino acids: CASSTQGSAETQYF. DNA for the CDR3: TGTGCCAGTAGTACTCAGGGTTCAGCTGAGACCCAGTACTTC.

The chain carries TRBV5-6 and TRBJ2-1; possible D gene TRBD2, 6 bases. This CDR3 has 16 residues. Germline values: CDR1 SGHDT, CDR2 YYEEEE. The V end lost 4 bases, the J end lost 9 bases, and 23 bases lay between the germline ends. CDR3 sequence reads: CASSLRGGGVGGEQFF. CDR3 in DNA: TGTGCCAGCAGCCTGAGGGGCGGAGGGGTGGGTGGTGAGCAGTTCTTC.